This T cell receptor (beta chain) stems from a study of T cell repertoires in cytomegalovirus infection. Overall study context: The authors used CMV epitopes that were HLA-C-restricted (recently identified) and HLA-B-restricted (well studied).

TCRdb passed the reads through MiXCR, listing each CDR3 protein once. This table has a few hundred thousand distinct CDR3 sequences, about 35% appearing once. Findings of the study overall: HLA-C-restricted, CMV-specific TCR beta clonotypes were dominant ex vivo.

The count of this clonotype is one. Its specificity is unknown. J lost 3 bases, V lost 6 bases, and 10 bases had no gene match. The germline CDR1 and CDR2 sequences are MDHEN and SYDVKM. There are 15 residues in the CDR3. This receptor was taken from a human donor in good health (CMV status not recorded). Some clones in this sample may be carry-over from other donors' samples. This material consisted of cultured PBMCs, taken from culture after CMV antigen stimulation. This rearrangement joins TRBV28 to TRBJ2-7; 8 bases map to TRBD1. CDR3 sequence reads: CASRPGGIVNYEQYF. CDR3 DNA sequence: TGTGCCAGCAGGCCAGGGGGCATCGTAAACTACGAGCAGTACTTC.